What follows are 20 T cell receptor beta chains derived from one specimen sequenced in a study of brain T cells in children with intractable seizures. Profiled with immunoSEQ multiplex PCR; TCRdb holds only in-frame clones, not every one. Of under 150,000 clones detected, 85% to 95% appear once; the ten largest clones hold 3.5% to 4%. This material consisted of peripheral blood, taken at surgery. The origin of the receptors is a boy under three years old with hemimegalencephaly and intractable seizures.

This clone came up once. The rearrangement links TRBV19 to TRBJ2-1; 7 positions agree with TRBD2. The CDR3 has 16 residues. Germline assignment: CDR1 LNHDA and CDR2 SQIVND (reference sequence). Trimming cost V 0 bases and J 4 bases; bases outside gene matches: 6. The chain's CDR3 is CASSIEVVGGYNEQFF. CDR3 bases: TGTGCCAGTAGTATAGAGGTAGTGGGGGGGTACAATGAGCAGTTCTTC.

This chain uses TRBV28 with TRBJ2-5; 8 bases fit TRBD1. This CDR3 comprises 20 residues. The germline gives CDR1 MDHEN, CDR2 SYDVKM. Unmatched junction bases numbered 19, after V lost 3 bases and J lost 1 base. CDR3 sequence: CASSLAARQGRKISQETQYF. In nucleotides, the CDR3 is TGTGCCAGCAGTTTGGCCGCCCGACAGGGGCGAAAAATTTCCCAAGAGACCCAGTACTTC.

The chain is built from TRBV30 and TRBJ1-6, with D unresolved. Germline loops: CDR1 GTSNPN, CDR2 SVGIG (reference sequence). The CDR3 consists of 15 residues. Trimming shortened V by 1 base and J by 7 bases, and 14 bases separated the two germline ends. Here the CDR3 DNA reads TGTGCCTGGAGTGACGGGAGGGCGGGGAATTCACCCCTCCACTTT. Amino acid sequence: CAWSDGRAGNSPLHF.

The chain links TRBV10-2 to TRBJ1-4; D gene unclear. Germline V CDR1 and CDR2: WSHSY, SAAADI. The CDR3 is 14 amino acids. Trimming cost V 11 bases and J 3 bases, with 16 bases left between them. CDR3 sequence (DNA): TGCGCCCATGGGAGCCTTGGGTCTAATGAAAAACTGTTTTTT. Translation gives CAHGSLGSNEKLFF.

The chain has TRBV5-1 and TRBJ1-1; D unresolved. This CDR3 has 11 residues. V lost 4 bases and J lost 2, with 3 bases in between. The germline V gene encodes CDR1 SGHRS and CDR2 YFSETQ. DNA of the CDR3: TGCGCCAGCAGCGACAACACTGAAGCTTTCTTT. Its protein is CASSDNTEAFF.

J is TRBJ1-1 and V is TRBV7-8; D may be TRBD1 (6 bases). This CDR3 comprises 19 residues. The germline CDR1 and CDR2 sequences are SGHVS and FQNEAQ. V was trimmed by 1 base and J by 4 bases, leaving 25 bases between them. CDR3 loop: CASSLESGASGLWATEAFF. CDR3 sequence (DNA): TGTGCCAGCAGCTTAGAATCGGGGGCCTCAGGCCTTTGGGCCACTGAAGCTTTCTTT.

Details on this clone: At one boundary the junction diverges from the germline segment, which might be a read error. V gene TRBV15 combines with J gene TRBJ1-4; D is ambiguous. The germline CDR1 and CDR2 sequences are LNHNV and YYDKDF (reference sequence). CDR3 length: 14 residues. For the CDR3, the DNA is TGTGCCACCAGCCGAGAAAGAACTTCTGAAAAACTGTTTTTT. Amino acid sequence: CATSRERTSEKLFF. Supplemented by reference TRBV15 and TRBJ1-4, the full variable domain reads DAMVIQNPRYQVTQFGKPVTLSCSQTLNHNVMYWYQQKSSQAPKLLFHYYDKDFNNEADTPDNFQSRRPNTSFCFLDIRSPGLGDTAMYLCATSRERTSEKLFFGSGTQLSVL.

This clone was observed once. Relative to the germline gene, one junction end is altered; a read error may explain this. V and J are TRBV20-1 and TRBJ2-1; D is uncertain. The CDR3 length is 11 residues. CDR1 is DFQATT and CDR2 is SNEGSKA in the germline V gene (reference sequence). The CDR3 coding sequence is TGCAGTGCCAGAGACCAAAATGAGCAGTTCTTC. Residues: CSARDQNEQFF.

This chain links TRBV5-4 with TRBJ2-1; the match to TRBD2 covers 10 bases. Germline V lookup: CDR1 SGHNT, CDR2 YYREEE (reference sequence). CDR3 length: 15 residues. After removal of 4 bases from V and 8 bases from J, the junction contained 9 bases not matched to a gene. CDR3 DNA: TGTGCCAGCAGCGCCCGACTAGCGGGCGTCGATGAGCAGTTCTTC. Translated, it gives CASSARLAGVDEQFF.

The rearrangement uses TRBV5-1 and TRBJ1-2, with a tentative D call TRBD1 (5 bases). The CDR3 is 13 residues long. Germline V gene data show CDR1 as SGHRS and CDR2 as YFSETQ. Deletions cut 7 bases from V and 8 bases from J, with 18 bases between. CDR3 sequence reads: CASSVDSLQGYTF. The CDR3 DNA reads TGCGCCAGCTCTGTAGACAGCCTCCAAGGCTACACCTTC.

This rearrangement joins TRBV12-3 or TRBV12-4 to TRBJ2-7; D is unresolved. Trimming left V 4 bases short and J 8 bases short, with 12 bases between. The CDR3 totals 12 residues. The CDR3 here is CASSSPGFQQYF. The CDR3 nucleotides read TGTGCCAGCAGTTCCCCGGGTTTTCAGCAGTACTTC.

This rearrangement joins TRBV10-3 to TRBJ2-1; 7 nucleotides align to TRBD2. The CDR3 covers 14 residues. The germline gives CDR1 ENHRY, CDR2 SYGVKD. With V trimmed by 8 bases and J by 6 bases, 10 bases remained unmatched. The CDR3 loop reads CAISGRVQGNEQFF. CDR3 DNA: TGTGCCATCTCAGGGAGGGTCCAGGGCAATGAGCAGTTCTTC.

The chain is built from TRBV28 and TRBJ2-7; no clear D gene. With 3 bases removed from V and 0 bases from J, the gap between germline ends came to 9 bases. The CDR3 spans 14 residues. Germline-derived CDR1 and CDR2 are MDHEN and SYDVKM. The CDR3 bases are TGTGCCAGCAGTTTGACCCTCCCCTCCTACGAGCAGTACTTC. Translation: CASSLTLPSYEQYF.

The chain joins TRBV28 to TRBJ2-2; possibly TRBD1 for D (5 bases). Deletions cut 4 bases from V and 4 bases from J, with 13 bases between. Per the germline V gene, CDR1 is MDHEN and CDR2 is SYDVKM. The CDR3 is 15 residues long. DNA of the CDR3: TGTGCCAGCAGTTCCGCAGGGATATTCACCGGGGAGCTGTTTTTT. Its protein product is CASSSAGIFTGELFF.

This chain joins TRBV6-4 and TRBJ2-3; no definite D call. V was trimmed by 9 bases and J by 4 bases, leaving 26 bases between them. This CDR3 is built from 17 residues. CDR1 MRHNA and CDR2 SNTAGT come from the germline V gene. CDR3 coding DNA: TGTGCCAGGAACCCTCGACCGACCCCTAAACACCCAGATACGCAGTATTTT. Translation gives CARNPRPTPKHPDTQYF.

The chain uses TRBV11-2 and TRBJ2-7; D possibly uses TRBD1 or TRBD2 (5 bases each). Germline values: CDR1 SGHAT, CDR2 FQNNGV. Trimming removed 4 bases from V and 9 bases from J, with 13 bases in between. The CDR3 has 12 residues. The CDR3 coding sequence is TGTGCCAGCAGCTATCAGGGAGAGGCGCAGTACTTC. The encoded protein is CASSYQGEAQYF.

CDR3 nucleotide sequence: TGTGCCAGCAGTCCGGGACCCGGGGAGCTGTTTTTT. Translating gives CASSPGPGELFF. The genes are TRBV28 and TRBJ2-2; D possibly matches TRBD1 or TRBD2 (5 bases each). V was trimmed by 5 bases and J by 6 bases, leaving 7 bases between them. The CDR3 length is 12 residues. The V gene's germline CDR1 is MDHEN and CDR2 SYDVKM. Full variable domain (rest looked up from reference TRBV28 and TRBJ2-2): DVKVTQSSRYLVKRTGEKVFLECVQDMDHENMFWYRQDPGLGLRLIYFSYDVKMKEKGDIPEGYSVSREKKERFSLILESASTNQTSMYLCASSPGPGELFFGEGSRLTVL.

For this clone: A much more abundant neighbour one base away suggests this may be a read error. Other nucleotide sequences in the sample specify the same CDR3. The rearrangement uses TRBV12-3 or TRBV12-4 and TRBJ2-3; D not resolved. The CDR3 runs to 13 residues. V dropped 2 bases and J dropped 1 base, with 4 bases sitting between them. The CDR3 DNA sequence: TGTGCCAGCAGTTTAACGGGCACAGATACGCAGTATTTT. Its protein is CASSLTGTDTQYF.

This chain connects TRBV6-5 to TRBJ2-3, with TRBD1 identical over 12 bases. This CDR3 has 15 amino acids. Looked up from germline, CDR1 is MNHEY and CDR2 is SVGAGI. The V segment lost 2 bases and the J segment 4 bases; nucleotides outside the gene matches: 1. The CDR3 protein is CASSYGTGGADTQYF. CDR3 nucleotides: TGTGCCAGCAGTTACGGGACAGGGGGCGCAGATACGCAGTATTTT.

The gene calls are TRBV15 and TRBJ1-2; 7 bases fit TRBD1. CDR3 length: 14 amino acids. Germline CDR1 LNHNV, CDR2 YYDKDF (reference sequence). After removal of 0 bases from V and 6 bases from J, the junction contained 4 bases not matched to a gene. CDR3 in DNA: TGTGCCACCAGCAGAGACAGGGGGGGGAATGGCTACACCTTC. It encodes CATSRDRGGNGYTF. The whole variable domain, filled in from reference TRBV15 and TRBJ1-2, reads DAMVIQNPRYQVTQFGKPVTLSCSQTLNHNVMYWYQQKSSQAPKLLFHYYDKDFNNEADTPDNFQSRRPNTSFCFLDIRSPGLGDTAMYLCATSRDRGGNGYTFGSGTRLTVV.